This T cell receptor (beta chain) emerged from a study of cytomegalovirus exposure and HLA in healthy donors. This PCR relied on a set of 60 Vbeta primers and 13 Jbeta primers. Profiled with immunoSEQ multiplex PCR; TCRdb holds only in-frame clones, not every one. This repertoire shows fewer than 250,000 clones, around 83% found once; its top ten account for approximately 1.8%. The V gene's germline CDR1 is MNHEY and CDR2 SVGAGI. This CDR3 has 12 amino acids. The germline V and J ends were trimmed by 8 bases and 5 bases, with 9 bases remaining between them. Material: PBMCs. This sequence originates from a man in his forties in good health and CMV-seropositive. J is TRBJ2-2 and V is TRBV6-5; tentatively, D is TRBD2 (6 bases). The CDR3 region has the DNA TGTGCCAGCCGACTAGAGACCGGGGAGCTGTTTTTT. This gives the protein CASRLETGELFF.